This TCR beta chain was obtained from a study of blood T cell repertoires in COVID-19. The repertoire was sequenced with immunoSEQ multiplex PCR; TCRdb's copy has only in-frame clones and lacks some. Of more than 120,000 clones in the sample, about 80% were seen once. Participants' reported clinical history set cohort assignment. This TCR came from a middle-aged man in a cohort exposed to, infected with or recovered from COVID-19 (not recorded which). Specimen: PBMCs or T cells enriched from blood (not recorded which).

The CDR3 is CAWARFQMNTEAFF. CDR3 nucleotide sequence: TGTGCCTGGGCTAGGTTCCAGATGAACACTGAAGCTTTCTTT. This rearrangement joins TRBV30 to TRBJ1-1; D is unresolved. The germline V gene encodes CDR1 GTSNPN and CDR2 SVGIG (reference sequence). The CDR3 totals 14 residues. V was clipped by 5 bases and J by 0 bases, with 13 bases between them.